The rows below give T cell receptor beta chains drawn from one sample of a study of T-cell reconstitution after alpha-beta-depleted transplantation in children. TCRdb used MiXCR to reprocess the PCR reads, holding one entry per CDR3 protein. The data contain 350,000 to 450,000 distinct CDR3 sequences, about 20% of them seen just once; the ten biggest clones take up 3.5% to 4%. The starting material was PBMCs from the stem cell graft donor, obtained from the stem cell graft. These receptors were obtained from a human donor who donated a stem cell graft to a child with acute myeloid leukemia. Each CDR3 is given with its conserved first and last residue. A D gene is named only where the DNA matches it firmly. Clone size is shown for a subset of rows, as once, few, many or a class of expanded clone.

clone_size: -
v_call: TRBV5-1
d_call: -
j_call: TRBJ2-1
cdr3_nt: TGCGCCAGCAGCTTGGACGCGACAAATGAGCAGTTCTTC
cdr3_aa: CASSLDATNEQFF

clone_size: -
v_call: TRBV2
d_call: -
j_call: TRBJ2-7
cdr3_nt: TGTGCCAGCGGGCGTGGGGGCGGCTCCTACGAGCAGTACTTC
cdr3_aa: CASGRGGGSYEQYF

clone_size: few
v_call: TRBV12-5
d_call: -
j_call: TRBJ2-3
cdr3_nt: TGTGCTAGTGGCACCAGTCGGGTCTTATTAGGAGATACGCAGTATTTT
cdr3_aa: CASGTSRVLLGDTQYF

clone_size: few
v_call: TRBV5-1
d_call: -
j_call: TRBJ2-2
cdr3_nt: TGCGCCAGCAGGCCCGTAGCGAACACCGGGGAGCTGTTTTTT
cdr3_aa: CASRPVANTGELFF

clone_size: -
v_call: TRBV5-5
d_call: TRBD2
j_call: TRBJ2-1
cdr3_nt: TGTGCCAGCAGCCCGAGGGGGACTAGGGAGAGGAATGAGCAGTTCTTC
cdr3_aa: CASSPRGTRERNEQFF

clone_size: -
v_call: TRBV5-1
d_call: -
j_call: TRBJ1-1
cdr3_nt: TGCGCCACCAAGGGGGGCCCCATGAACACTGAAGCTTTCTTT
cdr3_aa: CATKGGPMNTEAFF

clone_size: -
v_call: TRBV19
d_call: TRBD1
j_call: TRBJ2-3
cdr3_nt: TGTGCCAGTAGACGGGACAGGGTTGAAGATACGCAGTATTTT
cdr3_aa: CASRRDRVEDTQYF

clone_size: few
v_call: TRBV5-1
d_call: TRBD1
j_call: TRBJ1-1
cdr3_nt: TGCGCCAGCTCCAGGGGACAGGGGACCACTGAAGCTTTCTTT
cdr3_aa: CASSRGQGTTEAFF

clone_size: many
v_call: TRBV10-3
d_call: -
j_call: TRBJ2-7
cdr3_nt: TGTGCCATCAGTGAGTTCGCAGCCTCCTACGAGCAGTACTTC
cdr3_aa: CAISEFAASYEQYF

clone_size: many
v_call: TRBV20-1
d_call: -
j_call: TRBJ2-1
cdr3_nt: TGCAGTGCTCTACGAGGGGCAGGGCAATCGGATGAGCAGTTCTTC
cdr3_aa: CSALRGAGQSDEQFF

clone_size: -
v_call: TRBV7-9
d_call: TRBD1
j_call: TRBJ2-1
cdr3_nt: TGTGCCAGCAGCAGACAGGGGCAAATTCGGAATGAGCAGTTCTTC
cdr3_aa: CASSRQGQIRNEQFF

clone_size: many
v_call: TRBV29-1
d_call: -
j_call: TRBJ2-3
cdr3_nt: TGCAGCGCCGAGAGGGTGGGAACAGATACGCAGTATTTT
cdr3_aa: CSAERVGTDTQYF

clone_size: -
v_call: TRBV20-1
d_call: -
j_call: TRBJ2-1
cdr3_nt: TGCAGTGCTAGAGATGTGAAGTTCTCCTACAATGAGCAGTTCTTC
cdr3_aa: CSARDVKFSYNEQFF

clone_size: many
v_call: TRBV12-3/TRBV12-4
d_call: -
j_call: TRBJ2-1
cdr3_nt: TGTGCCAGCAGCCCCTTCTACAATGAGCAGTTCTTC
cdr3_aa: CASSPFYNEQFF

clone_size: many
v_call: TRBV12-3/TRBV12-4
d_call: -
j_call: TRBJ1-1
cdr3_nt: TGTGCCAGCAGTTTATCGGGGCCGAACACTGAAGCTTTCTTT
cdr3_aa: CASSLSGPNTEAFF

clone_size: few
v_call: TRBV28
d_call: -
j_call: TRBJ2-2
cdr3_nt: TGTGCCAGCAGTTTTTCGGGGCATGTTGGGCTGTTTTTT
cdr3_aa: CASSFSGHVGLFF

clone_size: many
v_call: TRBV20-1
d_call: TRBD2
j_call: TRBJ2-5
cdr3_nt: TGCAGTGCAACTAGCGGGAGACCTCAAGAGACCCAGTACTTC
cdr3_aa: CSATSGRPQETQYF

clone_size: once
v_call: TRBV28
d_call: TRBD2
j_call: TRBJ2-1
cdr3_nt: TGTGCCAGCTTCACCCGGACTAGCTTTTACAATGAGCAGTTCTTC
cdr3_aa: CASFTRTSFYNEQFF

clone_size: once
v_call: TRBV7-9
d_call: -
j_call: TRBJ2-7
cdr3_nt: TGTGCCAGCAGCTCGGGACAAGGCCAGCAGTACTTC
cdr3_aa: CASSSGQGQQYF

clone_size: -
v_call: TRBV20-1
d_call: -
j_call: TRBJ2-1
cdr3_nt: TGCAGTGTCCCGAGCGGTGCTGAGCAGTTCTTC
cdr3_aa: CSVPSGAEQFF

clone_size: -
v_call: TRBV7-2
d_call: TRBD2
j_call: TRBJ2-1
cdr3_nt: TGTGCCAGCAGCTTACCGACTGTAGCGGGATGGGAGCAGTTCTTC
cdr3_aa: CASSLPTVAGWEQFF

clone_size: many
v_call: TRBV7-7
d_call: -
j_call: TRBJ2-1
cdr3_nt: TGTGCTAGCAGCTTAGCGGCCCCGGGTGGGGGGAACAATGAGCAGTTCTTC
cdr3_aa: CASSLAAPGGGNNEQFF

clone_size: few
v_call: TRBV7-2
d_call: TRBD2
j_call: TRBJ2-7
cdr3_nt: TGTGCCAGCAGCACTAGCGGGACCTCCTACGAGCAGTACTTC
cdr3_aa: CASSTSGTSYEQYF

clone_size: -
v_call: TRBV24-1
d_call: -
j_call: TRBJ2-2
cdr3_nt: TGTGCCACCAGTGGGGCCGGGGCGGACACCGGGGAGCTGTTTTTT
cdr3_aa: CATSGAGADTGELFF

clone_size: few
v_call: TRBV29-1
d_call: TRBD1
j_call: TRBJ2-2
cdr3_nt: TGCAGCGTTGGGGACAGGGACACCGGGGAGCTGTTTTTT
cdr3_aa: CSVGDRDTGELFF

clone_size: -
v_call: TRBV12-3/TRBV12-4
d_call: -
j_call: TRBJ1-1
cdr3_nt: TGTGCCAGCAGTTTTCGGGCTTCGAACACTGAAGCTTTCTTT
cdr3_aa: CASSFRASNTEAFF

clone_size: -
v_call: TRBV12-3/TRBV12-4
d_call: TRBD2
j_call: TRBJ2-6
cdr3_nt: TGTGCCAGCAGTACCCGGACTAGCGGGAGCTCTGGGGCCAACGTCCTGACTTTC
cdr3_aa: CASSTRTSGSSGANVLTF

clone_size: -
v_call: TRBV5-1
d_call: -
j_call: TRBJ2-1
cdr3_nt: TGCGCCAGCAGCTTTTGGGACGGACTCAATGAGCAGTTCTTC
cdr3_aa: CASSFWDGLNEQFF

clone_size: -
v_call: TRBV7-2
d_call: TRBD2
j_call: TRBJ2-3
cdr3_nt: TGTGCCAGCAGCCTTAGCGGGAGGGGACACACAGATACGCAGTATTTT
cdr3_aa: CASSLSGRGHTDTQYF

clone_size: few
v_call: TRBV4-1
d_call: -
j_call: TRBJ2-1
cdr3_nt: TGCGCCAGCAGCCAAGGCCGGGGGGCGTCCTACAATGAGCAGTTCTTC
cdr3_aa: CASSQGRGASYNEQFF

clone_size: few
v_call: TRBV28
d_call: TRBD1
j_call: TRBJ2-7
cdr3_nt: TGTGCCAGCAGTCCGCCCGGGACAGGGAGTTTTGACGAGCAGTACTTC
cdr3_aa: CASSPPGTGSFDEQYF

clone_size: few
v_call: TRBV20-1
d_call: -
j_call: TRBJ2-7
cdr3_nt: TGCAGTGCTAGAGCAAGACCCGGGACTGCCTCCTACGAGCAGTACTTC
cdr3_aa: CSARARPGTASYEQYF